The 8 T cell receptor beta chains listed next were all sequenced from one sample in a study of blood T cell repertoires in COVID-19. The method was immunoSEQ multiplex PCR; TCRdb's version includes in-frame clones alone and lacks a portion of them. Of some 200,000 clones in the sample, about 84% are singletons; the top ten hold 6.5% to 8.5%. The sequenced material came from PBMCs or T cells enriched from blood (not recorded which). The receptors derive from a woman between 35 and 50 years old with acute COVID-19.

The chain has TRBV15 and TRBJ1-1; maybe TRBD1 (5 bases). CDR1 is LNHNV, CDR2 YYDKDF, per germline (reference sequence). The CDR3 is 15 amino acids. Trimming took off 1 base at V and 3 bases at J, with 12 bases between the two ends. CDR3: CATSRASDRYTEAFF. The CDR3, as DNA: TGTGCCACCAGCAGAGCCTCTGACAGATACACTGAAGCTTTCTTT.

The chain joins TRBV18 to TRBJ1-1; D perhaps matches TRBD1 (6 bases). The CDR3 is made up of 16 amino acids. V was cut by 2 bases and J by 0 bases, with 13 bases left in between. Germline CDR1 KGHSH, CDR2 LQKENI. This CDR3 reads CASSPKQGDLNTEAFF. CDR3 coding DNA: TGTGCCAGCTCACCAAAACAGGGTGACCTGAACACTGAAGCTTTCTTT.

The chain couples TRBV3-1 (or the pseudogene TRBV3-2) to TRBJ1-2; 10 nucleotides align to TRBD1. The germline gives CDR1 LGHDT, CDR2 YNNKEL (reference sequence). The ends lost 4 bases at V and 2 bases at J; junction bases unmatched: 7. The CDR3 is made up of 16 amino acids. The CDR3 DNA is TGTGCCAGCAGCCCCCCGAGGGACAGGGGAAACTATGGCTACACCTTC. Translating it yields CASSPPRDRGNYGYTF.

This clone occurred once. This rearrangement joins TRBV7-9 to TRBJ1-5; 7 nucleotides align to TRBD1. The trim removed 3 bases at V and 6 bases at J, leaving 5 bases unmatched. The CDR3 length is 14 residues. CDR1 and CDR2 (germline): SEHNR, FQNEAQ (reference sequence). CDR3 coding DNA: TGTGCCAGCAGCTTCACAGGGGATGGTCAGCCCCAGCATTTT. Translation: CASSFTGDGQPQHF.

The CDR3 region is CASKLLNYGYTF. DNA of the CDR3: TGTGCCAGTAAACTTCTTAACTATGGCTACACCTTC. The chain couples TRBV28 to TRBJ1-2; D unclear. Deletions cut 9 bases from V and 1 base from J, with 9 bases between. The CDR3 has 12 amino acids. The V gene's germline CDR1 is MDHEN and CDR2 SYDVKM.

The chain links TRBV11-2 to TRBJ1-6; weak D call: TRBD1 (5 bases). Deletions cut 3 bases from V and 9 bases from J, with 9 bases between. Germline V gives CDR1 SGHAT, CDR2 FQNNGV. CDR3 length: 13 residues. CDR3 amino acids: CASSLGGFSPLHF. The DNA for the CDR3 is TGTGCCAGCAGCTTGGGGGGATTTTCACCCCTCCACTTT.

The CDR3 region is CASSQVTGSWGYTF. Written as DNA, the CDR3 is TGTGCCAGCAGCCAAGTCACCGGTTCCTGGGGCTACACCTTC. The rearrangement uses TRBV3-1 (or the pseudogene TRBV3-2) and TRBJ1-2; D gene ambiguous. V shed 1 base and J shed 8 bases, with 14 bases lying between them. CDR3 size: 14 residues. Germline CDR1 is LGHDT and CDR2 is YNNKEL (reference sequence).

The chain couples TRBV10-2 to TRBJ2-3, with TRBD2 matching 9 bases. The CDR3 sequence is 16 residues long. Germline V lookup: CDR1 WSHSY, CDR2 SAAADI. The V gene end was trimmed by 6 bases and the J gene end by 0 bases; junction bases not matched to a gene: 7. CDR3 sequence (DNA): TGCGCCAGCAGAGAGCGGGGGGCCTCTAGCACAGATACGCAGTATTTT. It codes for CASRERGASSTDTQYF.